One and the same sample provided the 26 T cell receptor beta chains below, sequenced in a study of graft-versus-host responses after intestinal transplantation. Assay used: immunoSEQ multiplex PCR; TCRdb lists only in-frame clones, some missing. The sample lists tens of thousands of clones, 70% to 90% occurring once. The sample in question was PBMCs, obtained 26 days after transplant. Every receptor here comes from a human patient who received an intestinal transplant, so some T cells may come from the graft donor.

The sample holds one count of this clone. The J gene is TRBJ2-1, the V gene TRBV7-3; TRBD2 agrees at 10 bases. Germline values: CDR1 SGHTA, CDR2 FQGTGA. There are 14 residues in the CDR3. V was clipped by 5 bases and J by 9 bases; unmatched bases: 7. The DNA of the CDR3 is TGTGCCAGCAGCCCAAGCGGGGGGGGAGGTGAGCAGTTCTTC. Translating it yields CASSPSGGGGEQFF.

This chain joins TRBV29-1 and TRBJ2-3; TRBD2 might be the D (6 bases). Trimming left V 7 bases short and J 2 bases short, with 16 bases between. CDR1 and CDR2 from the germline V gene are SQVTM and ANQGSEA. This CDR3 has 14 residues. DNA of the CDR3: TGCAGCGCAGGCAGGAGGGCTACCACAGATACGCAGTATTTT. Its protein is CSAGRRATTDTQYF.

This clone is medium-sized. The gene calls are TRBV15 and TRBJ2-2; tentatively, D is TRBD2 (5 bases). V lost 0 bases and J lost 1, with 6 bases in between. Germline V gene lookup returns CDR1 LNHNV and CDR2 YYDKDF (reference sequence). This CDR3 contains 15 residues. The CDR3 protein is CATSRDGGNTGELFF. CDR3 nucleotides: TGTGCCACCAGCAGAGATGGAGGGAACACCGGGGAGCTGTTTTTT.

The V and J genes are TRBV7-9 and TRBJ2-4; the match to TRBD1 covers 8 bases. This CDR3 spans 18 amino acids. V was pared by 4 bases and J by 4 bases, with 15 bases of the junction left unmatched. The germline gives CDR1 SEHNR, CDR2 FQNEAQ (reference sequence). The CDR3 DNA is TGTGCCAGCAGCTCAGGCCTTTTGGATAGGGACAGGAAAAACATTCAGTACTTC. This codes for CASSSGLLDRDRKNIQYF.

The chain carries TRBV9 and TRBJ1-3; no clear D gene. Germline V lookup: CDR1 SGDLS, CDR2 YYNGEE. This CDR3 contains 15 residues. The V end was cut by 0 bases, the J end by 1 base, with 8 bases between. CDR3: CASSVAGNSGNTIYF. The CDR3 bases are TGTGCCAGCAGCGTAGCTGGCAATTCTGGAAACACCATATATTTT.

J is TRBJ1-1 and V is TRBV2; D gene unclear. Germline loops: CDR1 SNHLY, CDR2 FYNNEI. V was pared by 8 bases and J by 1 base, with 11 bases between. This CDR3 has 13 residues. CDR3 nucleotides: TGTGCCAGCTCGCGGAGCACGAACACTGAAGCTTTCTTT. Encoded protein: CASSRSTNTEAFF.

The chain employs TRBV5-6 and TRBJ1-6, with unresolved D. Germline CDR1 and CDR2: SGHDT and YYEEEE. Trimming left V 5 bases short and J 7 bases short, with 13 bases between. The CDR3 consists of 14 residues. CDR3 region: CASRDLAYNSPLHF. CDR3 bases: TGTGCCAGCAGGGACTTGGCTTACAATTCACCCCTCCACTTT.

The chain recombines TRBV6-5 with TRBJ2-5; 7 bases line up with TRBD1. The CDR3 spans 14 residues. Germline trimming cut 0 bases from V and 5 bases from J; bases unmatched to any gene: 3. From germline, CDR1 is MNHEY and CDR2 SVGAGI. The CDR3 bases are TGTGCCAGCAGTTACTCAAGGGGGCAGGAGACCCAGTACTTC. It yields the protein CASSYSRGQETQYF.

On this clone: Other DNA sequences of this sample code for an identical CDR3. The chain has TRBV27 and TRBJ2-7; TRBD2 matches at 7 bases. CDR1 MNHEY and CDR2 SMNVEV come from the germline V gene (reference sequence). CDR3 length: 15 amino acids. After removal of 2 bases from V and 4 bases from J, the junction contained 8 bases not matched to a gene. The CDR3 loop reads CASSLNRGSPYEQYF. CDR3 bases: TGTGCCAGCAGTTTAAATCGCGGGAGCCCTTACGAGCAGTACTTC.

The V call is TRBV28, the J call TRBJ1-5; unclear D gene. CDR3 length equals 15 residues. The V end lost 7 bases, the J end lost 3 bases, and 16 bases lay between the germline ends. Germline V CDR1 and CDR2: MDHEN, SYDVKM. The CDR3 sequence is CASTQRRQYNQPQHF. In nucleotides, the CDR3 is TGTGCCAGCACTCAGAGGAGGCAGTACAATCAGCCCCAGCATTTT.

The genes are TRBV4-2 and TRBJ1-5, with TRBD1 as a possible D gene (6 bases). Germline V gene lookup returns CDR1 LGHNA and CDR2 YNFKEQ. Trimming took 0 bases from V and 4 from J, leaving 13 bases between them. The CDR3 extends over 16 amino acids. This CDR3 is CASSQEGGQLNQPQHF. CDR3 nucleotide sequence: TGTGCCAGCAGCCAAGAGGGCGGACAGTTAAATCAGCCCCAGCATTTT.

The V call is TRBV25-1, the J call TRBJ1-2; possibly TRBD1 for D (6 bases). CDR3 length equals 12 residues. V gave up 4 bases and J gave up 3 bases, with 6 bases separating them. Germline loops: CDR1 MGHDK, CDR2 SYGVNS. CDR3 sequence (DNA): TGTGCCAGCAGTGGGACAGACTATGGCTACACCTTC. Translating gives CASSGTDYGYTF.

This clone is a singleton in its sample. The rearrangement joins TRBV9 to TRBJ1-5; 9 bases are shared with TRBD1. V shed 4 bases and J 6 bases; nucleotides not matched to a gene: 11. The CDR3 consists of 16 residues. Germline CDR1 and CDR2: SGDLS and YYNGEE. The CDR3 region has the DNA TGTGCCAGCAGCTCCAGGTGGGACAGGGACCGTCAGCCCCAGCATTTT. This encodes CASSSRWDRDRQPQHF.

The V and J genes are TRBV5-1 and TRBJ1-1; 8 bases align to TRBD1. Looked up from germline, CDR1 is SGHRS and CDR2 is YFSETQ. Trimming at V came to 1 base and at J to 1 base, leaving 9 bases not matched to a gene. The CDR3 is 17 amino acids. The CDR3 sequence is CASSLFQDRVKNTEAFF. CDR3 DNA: TGCGCCAGCAGCTTGTTTCAGGACAGGGTCAAGAACACTGAAGCTTTCTTT.

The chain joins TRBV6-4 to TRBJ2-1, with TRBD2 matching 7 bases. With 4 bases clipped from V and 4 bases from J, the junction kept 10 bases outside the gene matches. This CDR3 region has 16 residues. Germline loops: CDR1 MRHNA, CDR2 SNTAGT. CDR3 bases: TGTGCCAGCAGTGGGGTTGGCGGGGGATCATACAATGAGCAGTTCTTC. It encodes CASSGVGGGSYNEQFF.

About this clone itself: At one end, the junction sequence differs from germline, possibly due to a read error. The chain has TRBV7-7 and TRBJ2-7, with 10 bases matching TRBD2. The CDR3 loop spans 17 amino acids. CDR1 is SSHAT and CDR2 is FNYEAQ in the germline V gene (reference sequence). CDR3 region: CASSLGRAGGVLDEQYF. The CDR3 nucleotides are TGTGCTAGCAGCTTAGGGCGAGCGGGAGGGGTACTCGACGAGCAGTACTTC.

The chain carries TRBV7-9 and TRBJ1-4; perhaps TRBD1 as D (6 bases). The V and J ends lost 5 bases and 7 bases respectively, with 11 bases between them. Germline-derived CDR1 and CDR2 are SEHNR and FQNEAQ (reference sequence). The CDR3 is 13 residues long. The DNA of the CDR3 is TGTGCCAGCAGCCCAGGACAGTTTGAAAAACTGTTTTTT. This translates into CASSPGQFEKLFF.

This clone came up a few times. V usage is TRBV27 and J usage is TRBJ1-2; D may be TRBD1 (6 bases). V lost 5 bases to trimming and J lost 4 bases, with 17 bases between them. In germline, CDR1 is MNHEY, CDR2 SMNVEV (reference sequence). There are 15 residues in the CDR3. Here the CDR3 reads CASSSDFQGPYGYTF. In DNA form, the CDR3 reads TGTGCCAGCAGTAGCGACTTCCAGGGGCCCTATGGCTACACCTTC.

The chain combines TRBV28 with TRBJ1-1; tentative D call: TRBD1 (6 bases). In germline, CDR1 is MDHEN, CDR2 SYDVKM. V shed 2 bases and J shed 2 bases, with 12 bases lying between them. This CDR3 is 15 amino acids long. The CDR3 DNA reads TGTGCCAGCAGTTTAGTGGACAGCTCTAACACTGAAGCTTTCTTT. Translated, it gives CASSLVDSSNTEAFF.

This CDR3 reads CASSDEGWSYNEQFF. The CDR3 DNA is TGTGCCAGCAGCGACGAGGGATGGAGCTACAATGAGCAGTTCTTC. V is TRBV9 and J is TRBJ2-1, with D perhaps matching TRBD2 (5 bases). The CDR3 consists of 15 residues. The germline V gene has CDR1 SGDLS and CDR2 YYNGEE. V was cut by 3 bases and J by 3 bases, with 13 bases left in between.

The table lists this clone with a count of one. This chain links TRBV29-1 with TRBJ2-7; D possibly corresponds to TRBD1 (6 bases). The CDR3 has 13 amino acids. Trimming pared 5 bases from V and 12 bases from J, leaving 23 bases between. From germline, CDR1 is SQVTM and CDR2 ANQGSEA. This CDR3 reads CSVKTGHDSLWYF. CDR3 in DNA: TGCAGCGTTAAAACGGGACACGATTCCCTTTGGTACTTC.

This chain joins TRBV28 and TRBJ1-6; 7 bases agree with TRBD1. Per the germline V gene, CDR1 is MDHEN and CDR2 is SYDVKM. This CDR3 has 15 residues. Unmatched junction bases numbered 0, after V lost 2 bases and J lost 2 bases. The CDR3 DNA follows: TGTGCCAGCAGTTTAACAGGGGCCTATAATTCACCCCTCCACTTT. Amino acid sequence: CASSLTGAYNSPLHF.

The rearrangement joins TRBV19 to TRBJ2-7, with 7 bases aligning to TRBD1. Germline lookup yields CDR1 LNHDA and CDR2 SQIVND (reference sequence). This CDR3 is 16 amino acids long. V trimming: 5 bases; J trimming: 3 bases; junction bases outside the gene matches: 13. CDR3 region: CASSYTGHPGGYEQYF. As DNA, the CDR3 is TGTGCCAGTAGTTATACCGGGCACCCAGGGGGCTACGAGCAGTACTTC. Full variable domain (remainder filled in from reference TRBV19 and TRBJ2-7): DGGITQSPKYLFRKEGQNVTLSCEQNLNHDAMYWYRQDPGQGLRLIYYSQIVNDFQKGDIAEGYSVSREKKESFPLTVTSAQKNPTAFYLCASSYTGHPGGYEQYFGPGTRLTVT.

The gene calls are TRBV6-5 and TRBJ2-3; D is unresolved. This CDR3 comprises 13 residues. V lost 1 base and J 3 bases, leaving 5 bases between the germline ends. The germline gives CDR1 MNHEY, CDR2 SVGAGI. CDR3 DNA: TGTGCCAGCAGTTACTACGGGACAGATACGCAGTATTTT. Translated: CASSYYGTDTQYF.

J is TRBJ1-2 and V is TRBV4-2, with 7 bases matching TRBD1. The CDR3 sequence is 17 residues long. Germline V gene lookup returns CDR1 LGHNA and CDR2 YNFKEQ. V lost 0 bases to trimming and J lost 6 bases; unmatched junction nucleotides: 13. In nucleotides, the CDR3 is TGTGCCAGCAGCCAAGATCTGGAGACAGGGACGGTTCATGGCTACACCTTC. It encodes CASSQDLETGTVHGYTF.

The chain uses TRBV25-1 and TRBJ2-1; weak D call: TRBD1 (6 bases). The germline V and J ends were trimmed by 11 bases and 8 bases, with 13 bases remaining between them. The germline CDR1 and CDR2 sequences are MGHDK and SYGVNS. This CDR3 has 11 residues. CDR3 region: CAGGGWDEQFF. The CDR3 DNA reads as TGTGCCGGTGGGGGCTGGGATGAGCAGTTCTTC.